This T cell receptor (beta chain) was recorded in a study of early T cells in non-severe SARS-CoV-2 infection. Study-wide context: Sequenced material consisted of bulk RNA (from unsorted whole blood), and chains were unpaired. Whole-study findings and limits: Matching with VDJdb favored anti-spike CD8 responses (missing private and CD4 specificities).

This clonotype appeared many times. The target antigen is unknown. V lost 4 bases and J lost 4; bases outside the gene matches: 2. The germline V gene encodes CDR1 DFQATT and CDR2 SNEGSKA (reference sequence). CDR3 length: 12 amino acids. In the library, individual cDNA molecules carried attached unique molecular identifiers. A single record per CDR3 protein comes from TCRdb applying MiXCR to the 5' RACE reads. Among tens of thousands of distinct CDR3 sequences listed, 10% to 15% were seen once. Material: whole blood. V gene TRBV20-1 combines with J gene TRBJ2-5, with 8 nucleotides matching TRBD1. This clonotype originated in an adult who was a healthcare worker with PCR-confirmed SARS-CoV-2 infection or an uninfected control (not recorded which). Here the CDR3 reads CSATGGRETQYF. The CDR3 coding sequence is TGCAGTGCTACAGGGGGCCGAGAGACCCAGTACTTC.